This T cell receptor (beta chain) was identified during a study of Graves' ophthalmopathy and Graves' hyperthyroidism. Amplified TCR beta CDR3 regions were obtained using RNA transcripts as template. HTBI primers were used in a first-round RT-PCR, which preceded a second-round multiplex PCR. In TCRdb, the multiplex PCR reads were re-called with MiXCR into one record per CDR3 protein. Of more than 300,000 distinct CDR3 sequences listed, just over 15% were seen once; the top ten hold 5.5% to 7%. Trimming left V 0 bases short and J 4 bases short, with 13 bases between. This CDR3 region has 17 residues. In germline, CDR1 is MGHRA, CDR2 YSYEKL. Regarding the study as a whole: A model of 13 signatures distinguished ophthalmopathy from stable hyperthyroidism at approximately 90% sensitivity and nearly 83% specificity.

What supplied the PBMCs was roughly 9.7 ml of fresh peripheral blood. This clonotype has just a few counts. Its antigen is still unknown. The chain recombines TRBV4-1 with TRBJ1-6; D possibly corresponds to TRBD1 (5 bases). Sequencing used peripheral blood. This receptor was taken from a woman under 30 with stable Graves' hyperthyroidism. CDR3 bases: TGCGCCAGCAGCCAAGATAGGGCAGGGAGGTATAATTCACCCCTCCACTTT. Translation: CASSQDRAGRYNSPLHF.